A single sample is the source of the 12 T cell receptor beta chains below, sequenced in a study of OX40 agonist ivuxolimab in advanced cancers. The method was immunoSEQ multiplex PCR; TCRdb's version includes in-frame clones alone and lacks a portion of them. The sample lists about 28,000 clones; around four fifths were seen once. Specimen: CD4+ or CD8+ T cells sorted from blood, collected in a trial of the OX40 agonist ivuxolimab. Receptors were obtained from an adult with an advanced solid tumor such as melanoma, head and neck, liver or kidney cancer.

V gene TRBV9 combines with J gene TRBJ2-2; D is perhaps TRBD1 (5 bases). Trimming cost V 0 bases and J 4 bases, with 10 bases left between them. CDR1 and CDR2 (germline): SGDLS, YYNGEE. CDR3 size: 15 residues. The DNA of the CDR3 is TGTGCCAGCAGCGTAGGGGGCAGCCTCACCGGGGAGCTGTTTTTT. It is translated as CASSVGGSLTGELFF.

The rearrangement uses TRBV19 and TRBJ2-3; D perhaps matches TRBD1 (5 bases). The germline CDR1 and CDR2 sequences are LNHDA and SQIVND (reference sequence). The CDR3 sequence is 13 residues long. V was clipped by 1 base and J by 10 bases, with 12 bases between them. In DNA form, the CDR3 reads TGTGCCAGTAGTATAGCAGCCGTGACAGCGCAGTATTTT. Its translation: CASSIAAVTAQYF.

The chain carries TRBV7-2 and TRBJ2-7; 10 bases are shared with TRBD1. CDR3 length: 16 amino acids. The V gene end was trimmed by 6 bases and the J gene end by 2 bases; junction bases not matched to a gene: 10. Germline V gene data show CDR1 as SGHTA and CDR2 as FQGNSA. The CDR3 DNA is TGTGCCAGCAGGTCCGGGACAGGGGACGGGCCCTACGAGCAGTACTTC. Residues: CASRSGTGDGPYEQYF.

The chain recombines TRBV29-1 with TRBJ2-5, with a tentative D call TRBD1 (7 bases). The J call is in doubt because the DNA end fits TRBJ2-7 better. Per germline, CDR1 SQVTM and CDR2 ANQGSEA. The CDR3 is 14 residues long. The CDR3 loop reads CSVEKRGQGGEQYF. The CDR3 coding sequence is TGCAGCGTCGAAAAAAGGGGGCAGGGGGGCGAGCAGTACTTC.

This chain uses TRBV11-2 with TRBJ1-1, with D hard to call. The CDR3 covers 15 residues. V was clipped by 5 bases and J by 0 bases, with 13 bases between them. The germline CDR1 and CDR2 sequences are SGHAT and FQNNGV. Here the CDR3 reads CASSHKETVNTEAFF. The DNA of the CDR3 is TGTGCCAGCAGCCACAAGGAGACCGTGAACACTGAAGCTTTCTTT.

V and J are TRBV12-5 and TRBJ2-7; D is unresolved. The V end was cut by 0 bases, the J end by 3 bases, with 6 bases between. CDR3 length: 13 amino acids. Germline V lookup: CDR1 LGHNT, CDR2 FRNRAP. This chain's CDR3 is CASGLVWGYEQYF. CDR3 DNA: TGTGCTAGTGGTTTGGTCTGGGGCTACGAGCAGTACTTC.

The chain employs TRBV19 and TRBJ2-2; 8 bases align to TRBD1. Germline CDR1 LNHDA, CDR2 SQIVND (reference sequence). V shed 3 bases and J 0 bases; nucleotides not matched to a gene: 3. The CDR3 loop spans 16 amino acids. CDR3 sequence reads: CASSIPDRANTGELFF. CDR3 in DNA: TGTGCCAGTAGTATCCCGGACAGGGCGAACACCGGGGAGCTGTTTTTT.

This clone was observed a single time. The chain carries TRBV9 and TRBJ1-2, with a possible D match to TRBD1 (5 bases). The germline CDR1 and CDR2 sequences are SGDLS and YYNGEE. V gave up 0 bases and J gave up 8 bases, with 11 bases separating them. The CDR3 sequence is 13 residues long. The CDR3 is CASSVAQGRGYTF. The CDR3, as DNA: TGTGCCAGCAGCGTAGCCCAGGGACGCGGCTACACCTTC. The entire variable domain, with the rest obtained from reference TRBV9 and TRBJ1-2, is as follows: DSGVTQTPKHLITATGQRVTLRCSPRSGDLSVYWYQQSLDQGLQFLIQYYNGEERAKGNILERFSAQQFPDLHSELNLSSLELGDSALYFCASSVAQGRGYTFGSGTRLTVV.

The rearrangement links TRBV5-6 to TRBJ2-3; D is possibly TRBD1 or TRBD2 (6 bases each). V was clipped by 5 bases and J by 6 bases, with 13 bases between them. CDR1 and CDR2 from the germline V gene are SGHDT and YYEEEE. CDR3 length equals 13 residues. CDR3 in amino acids: CASRDWGADTQYF. The CDR3 DNA reads as TGTGCCAGCAGGGACTGGGGGGCCGATACGCAGTATTTT.

The J gene is TRBJ2-1, the V gene TRBV27; 9 bases map to TRBD2. The germline gives CDR1 MNHEY, CDR2 SMNVEV (reference sequence). J was trimmed by 4 bases and V by 0 bases; bases with no gene match: 1. This CDR3 spans 15 amino acids. For the CDR3, the DNA is TGTGCCAGCAGTTTATCAGCGGGGGGTTACAATGAGCAGTTCTTC. Its translation: CASSLSAGGYNEQFF.

Notes on this clone: Other DNA sequences in this specimen translate into the identical CDR3. The V call is TRBV5-1, the J call TRBJ2-7, with 8 bases fitting TRBD1. Looked up from germline, CDR1 is SGHRS and CDR2 is YFSETQ. Unmatched junction bases numbered 5, after V lost 0 bases and J lost 3 bases. CDR3 length: 15 residues. CDR3 region: CASSLGDRLRYEQYF. CDR3 bases: TGCGCCAGCAGCTTGGGGGACAGGCTACGCTACGAGCAGTACTTC.

This clone was seen a single time. J is TRBJ2-2 and V is TRBV6-5; D ambiguous. The CDR3 contains 14 residues. Germline V lookup: CDR1 MNHEY, CDR2 SVGAGI. V was clipped by 6 bases and J by 2 bases, with 10 bases between them. CDR3 nucleotides: TGTGCCAGCAGGCCCTCTCCCAACACCGGGGAGCTGTTTTTT. Its translation is CASRPSPNTGELFF.